The clone carrying this T cell receptor beta chain showed up just once. Only in-frame clones appear in the TCRdb table, and some are missing; sequencing was by immunoSEQ multiplex PCR. The table has tens of thousands of clones, approximately 86% seen once; the top ten hold around 7.3%. The sample belongs to a study of blood T cell repertoires in COVID-19. Study overall: The origin of the acute and convalescent COVID-19 samples was the United States, Italy and Spain. From T cells, B-cell-depleted T cells, or PBMCs came the material, which was cDNA or gDNA.

CDR1 KGHSH and CDR2 LQKENI come from the germline V gene. V was shortened by 1 base and J by 1 base, with 13 bases between the two germline ends. CDR3 size: 17 residues. The sample comprised peripheral blood. The TCR sequence derives from an elderly man with active or convalescent COVID-19. The chain couples TRBV18 to TRBJ2-2, with TRBD2 as a possible D gene (6 bases). The CDR3 reads CASSPRSGFGNTGELFF. For the CDR3, the DNA is TGTGCCAGCTCACCACGGAGCGGGTTTGGGAACACCGGGGAGCTGTTTTTT.